Listed below are T cell receptor beta chains from one sample, sequenced in a study of shared clonotypes between healthy human individuals. Sequenced by immunoSEQ multiplex PCR; TCRdb stores in-frame clones only, minus some. This sample has about 2.1 million clones, with over 85% found just once. The sample was naive CD8+ T cells from PBMCs. These receptors came from a man between 18 and 29 years old in good health. Some clones in this sample may be carry-over from other donors' samples. CDR3s include the opening cysteine and the closing phenylalanine or tryptophan. Fields, in order: clone size, D gene, J gene, V gene, CDR3 DNA, CDR3 protein. The D gene is left open where the match is weak. Not all rows give a size; the values are once, few, many and, for expanded clones, a class.

>NA|NA|TRBJ2-1|TRBV30
TGTGCCTGCCGAGGGGGCGGGAGTCAGGATGAGCAGTTCTTC
CACRGGGSQDEQFF
>NA|NA|TRBJ2-2|TRBV25-1
TGTGCCAGCAGTAGGAGTGACACCGGGGAGCTGTTTTTT
CASSRSDTGELFF
>NA|NA|TRBJ1-5|TRBV30
TGTGCCTGGAGCCCGCCTATCTCCAATAGGCCCCAGCATTTT
CAWSPPISNRPQHF
>NA|NA|TRBJ2-5|TRBV25-1
TGTGCCAGCACCCCCGGACAGTTTGGAGAGACCCAGTACTTC
CASTPGQFGETQYF
>NA|TRBD1|TRBJ2-1|TRBV6-5
TGTGCCAGCAGGGACAGGATTAACAATGAGCAGTTCTTC
CASRDRINNEQFF
>NA|NA|TRBJ1-3|TRBV20-1
TGCAGTGCACCACATGGAAACACCATATATTTT
CSAPHGNTIYF
>NA|NA|TRBJ2-1|TRBV4-2
TGTGCCAGCAGCCAACTATTGGGGCCCACCATGGGCTACAATGAGCAGTTCTTC
CASSQLLGPTMGYNEQFF
>NA|NA|TRBJ2-7|TRBV6-6
TGTGCCAGCAGTTACTCGAGGGTCAGGGGCTCCTACGAGCAGTACTTC
CASSYSRVRGSYEQYF
>NA|TRBD2|TRBJ2-7|TRBV5-4
TGTGCCAGCAGCTTGAGGACTAGCGTTCCCTACGAGCAGTACTTC
CASSLRTSVPYEQYF
>NA|TRBD2|TRBJ2-7|TRBV7-2
TGTGCCAGCGCACCTCCTGGAGCTAGCGGGGGGTCCGGCTCCTACGAGCAGTACTTC
CASAPPGASGGSGSYEQYF
>few|TRBD1|TRBJ1-2|TRBV6-1
TGTGCCAGCAGTGCACGGACAGGCCCCCTCGCTAACTATGGCTACACCTTC
CASSARTGPLANYGYTF
>NA|TRBD2|TRBJ2-3|TRBV27
TGTGCCAGCAGTACGTTGGGACTAGCTGTTAGCACAGATACGCAGTATTTT
CASSTLGLAVSTDTQYF
>NA|NA|TRBJ1-2|TRBV6-1
TGTGCCGTCGACCGACCTGATGGCTACACCTTC
CAVDRPDGYTF
>NA|TRBD1|TRBJ2-7|TRBV27
TGTGCCAGCAGTTTATATACAGGGGAACTCCACGAGCAGTACTTC
CASSLYTGELHEQYF
>few|NA|TRBJ1-1|TRBV5-6
TGTGCCAGCAGGAGAGGGGTGAACACTGAAGCTTTCTTT
CASRRGVNTEAFF
>NA|NA|TRBJ2-1|TRBV19
TGTGCCAGTAGTATCAGGACGGTTTACAATGAGCAGTTCTTC
CASSIRTVYNEQFF
>NA|NA|TRBJ1-5|TRBV10-3
TGTGCCATCAAGCAGGATAATCAGCCCCAGCATTTT
CAIKQDNQPQHF
>NA|TRBD1|TRBJ1-2|TRBV5-5
TGTGCCAGCAGCTTGAGACAGGGACCCCTCTATGGCTACACCTTC
CASSLRQGPLYGYTF
>NA|NA|TRBJ1-5|TRBV7-9
TGTGCCAGCAGCTTAGCCGGGAATAGCAATCAGCCCCAGCATTTT
CASSLAGNSNQPQHF
>NA|NA|TRBJ1-3|TRBV30
TGTGCCTGGAGTGTACCAAACCTTGCGCACGGCAACTCTGGAAACACCATATATTTT
CAWSVPNLAHGNSGNTIYF
>NA|NA|TRBJ2-7|TRBV7-9
TGTGCCAGCAGCTTAGCTAAGAAGGGTCGTAGTGAATATTACGAGCAGTACTTC
CASSLAKKGRSEYYEQYF
>once|NA|TRBJ1-5|TRBV27
TGTGCCAGCAGTTTATGGCCCGATCAGCCCCAGCATTTT
CASSLWPDQPQHF
>NA|TRBD1|TRBJ2-3|TRBV9
TGTGCCAGCAGCGGAAGCCGGGACAGCCTCACAGATACGCAGTATTTT
CASSGSRDSLTDTQYF
>NA|TRBD2|TRBJ2-7|TRBV7-9
TGTGCCAGCAGCTTATGGCTAGCGGGAGTGAGAGAGCAGTACTTC
CASSLWLAGVREQYF
>NA|NA|TRBJ1-5|TRBV6-5
TGTGCCAGCAGACTACAGCAGCAGGGGCCCCAGCATTTT
CASRLQQQGPQHF
>NA|TRBD2|TRBJ2-3|TRBV28
TGTGCCAGCAGTTCACTGACTAGCGGAACAGATACGCAGTATTTT
CASSSLTSGTDTQYF
>NA|NA|TRBJ1-3|TRBV7-9
TGTGCCAGCAGCCCAGCACTCCAGGGGCATGAAGATTCTGGAAACACCATATATTTT
CASSPALQGHEDSGNTIYF
>NA|NA|TRBJ1-1|TRBV19
TGTGCCAGTAGTGTGACAGTGAACACTGAAGCTTTCTTT
CASSVTVNTEAFF
>NA|NA|TRBJ1-4|TRBV11-2
TGTGCCAGCAGCTTAGGGCTGGGAACTAATGAAAAACTGTTTTTT
CASSLGLGTNEKLFF
>NA|TRBD2|TRBJ2-1|TRBV4-2
TGTGCCAGCAGCCAAGTACTAGCGGGCCTCTCCTACAATGAGCAGTTCTTC
CASSQVLAGLSYNEQFF
>NA|TRBD2|TRBJ2-1|TRBV14
TGTGCCAGCAGCCAACAACTAGCGGTAAAGTTCTTGGGTGAGCAGTTCTTC
CASSQQLAVKFLGEQFF
>NA|NA|TRBJ1-5|TRBV18
TGTGCCAGCTCACCACCTGACCGCTGGGATCAGCCCCAGCATTTT
CASSPPDRWDQPQHF
>NA|NA|TRBJ2-2|TRBV11-2
TGTGCCAGCAGCTTATCCCCATCCGGGGAGCTGTTTTTT
CASSLSPSGELFF
>NA|NA|TRBJ1-1|TRBV21-1
NA
CASSKVGQGAQNTEAFF
>NA|NA|TRBJ2-1|TRBV15
TGTGCCACCAGCAGAGATACTAAGCGGTACTCCTACAATGAGCAGTTCTTC
CATSRDTKRYSYNEQFF
>once|NA|TRBJ1-2|TRBV7-9
TGTGCCAGCAGCTTCGGGAGCGCTGGCTATGGCTACACCTTC
CASSFGSAGYGYTF
>NA|TRBD1|TRBJ1-2|TRBV9
TGTGCCAGCAGCGTAGAGGACAGGGCCTGGGAGGGCTACACCTTC
CASSVEDRAWEGYTF
>NA|NA|TRBJ2-1|TRBV28
TGTGCCAGCAGTTTACCCTCCACAGAGCCAGGACTCTACAATGAGCAGTTCTTC
CASSLPSTEPGLYNEQFF
>NA|TRBD2|TRBJ2-1|TRBV19
TGTGCCAGTAGTCCCTCCCCGGGGGGCTACAATGAGCAGTTCTTC
CASSPSPGGYNEQFF
>once|TRBD2|TRBJ2-1|TRBV18
TGTGCCAGCTCACCCTTTGCTAGCGGGGTAAATGAGCAGTTCTTC
CASSPFASGVNEQFF
>NA|NA|TRBJ2-3|TRBV27
TGTGCCAGCAGTTTAGGACCCTTGGCAGATACGCAGTATTTT
CASSLGPLADTQYF
>NA|NA|TRBJ2-7|TRBV28
TGTGCCAGCATCCACCGAGCGCAGGGGCCATACGAGCAGTACTTC
CASIHRAQGPYEQYF
>NA|NA|TRBJ2-1|TRBV4-3
TGCGCCAGCAGCCAAGTGCATCCAGTCTCCTTTTCCTACAATGAGCAGTTCTTC
CASSQVHPVSFSYNEQFF
>NA|NA|TRBJ1-2|TRBV5-4
TGTGCCAGCAACCCCTTTGGGGCAGGACCAAGGGACTATGGCTACACCTTC
CASNPFGAGPRDYGYTF
>NA|NA|TRBJ2-1|TRBV19
TGTGCCAGTAGTATAGACCAATACAATGAGCAGTTCTTC
CASSIDQYNEQFF